This TCR beta chain came from a study of early T cells in non-severe SARS-CoV-2 infection. At the level of the study: Chains from this unsorted whole-blood bulk RNA could not be paired. Study findings and constraints: CD4 and private specificities were missed by VDJdb matching, which favored anti-spike CD8 responses.

This clonotype was seen only a few times. What it binds is unknown. The TCR library protocol was used to attach unique molecular identifiers. These identifiers were attached to individual cDNA molecules. In TCRdb, the 5' RACE reads were re-called with MiXCR into one record per CDR3 protein. Of 80,000 or so distinct CDR3 sequences in the sample, about an eighth were seen once. The length of the CDR3 is 15 residues. CDR1 is LGHDT, CDR2 YNNKEL, per germline (reference sequence). The J segment lost 3 bases and the V segment lost 4 bases, leaving 6 bases of the junction unmatched. This clonotype was sampled from an adult who was a healthcare worker with PCR-confirmed SARS-CoV-2 infection or an uninfected control (not recorded which). V and J are TRBV3-1 and TRBJ2-7; 10 positions agree with TRBD1. The sample taken for sequencing was whole blood. In nucleotides, the CDR3 is TGTGCCAGCAGCCCAAGGGACAGGGGCTTCTACGAGCAGTACTTC. Encoded protein: CASSPRDRGFYEQYF.